This T cell receptor beta chain came from a study of T cell responses to AZD1222 COVID-19 vaccine. In this sample, this clone turned up once. Its antigen is undetermined. TCRdb's table, derived via immunoSEQ multiplex PCR, lists solely in-frame clones and lacks some. The data hold about 130,000 clones, with approximately 89% observed a single time. Findings of the study overall: Spike-specific TCRs gained breadth and depth after people received two AZD1222 doses.

CDR3 length equals 14 residues. Trimming removed 3 bases from V and 3 bases from J, with 11 bases in between. Germline-derived CDR1 and CDR2 are MNHEY and SVGEGT. The origin of this receptor is an adult in good health. The chain has TRBV6-2 or TRBV6-3 and TRBJ1-1; maybe TRBD1 (5 bases). The source material was peripheral blood, sampled on day 0 of AZD1222 vaccination. The CDR3 here is CASSYRDGDTEAFF. As DNA, the CDR3 is TGTGCCAGCAGTTATCGGGACGGGGACACTGAAGCTTTCTTT.